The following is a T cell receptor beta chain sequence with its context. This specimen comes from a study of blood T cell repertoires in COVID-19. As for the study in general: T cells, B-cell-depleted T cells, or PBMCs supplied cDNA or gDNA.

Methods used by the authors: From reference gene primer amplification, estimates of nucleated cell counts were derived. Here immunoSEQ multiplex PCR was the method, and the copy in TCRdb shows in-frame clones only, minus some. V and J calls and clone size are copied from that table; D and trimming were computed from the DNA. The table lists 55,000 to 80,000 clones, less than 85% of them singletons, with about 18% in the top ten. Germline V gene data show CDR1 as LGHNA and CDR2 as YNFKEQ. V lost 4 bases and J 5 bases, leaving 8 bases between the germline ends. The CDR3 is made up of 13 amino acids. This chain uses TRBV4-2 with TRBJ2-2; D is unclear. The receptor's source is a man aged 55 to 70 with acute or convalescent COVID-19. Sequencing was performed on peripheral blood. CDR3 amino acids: CASSPARTGELFF. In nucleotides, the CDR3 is TGTGCCAGCAGCCCAGCGAGAACCGGGGAGCTGTTTTTT.